A single sample is the source of the 29 T cell receptor beta chains below, sequenced in a study of cytomegalovirus exposure and HLA in healthy donors. The primer mix had 60 Vbeta and 13 Jbeta primers. Clones were sequenced by immunoSEQ multiplex PCR, and TCRdb holds only the in-frame ones, with some missing. This sample's clone table lists approximately 190,000 clones. Sequencing was performed on PBMCs. The receptor source for this set is a man aged 30-40 years in good health and CMV-seronegative.

The J gene is TRBJ2-4, the V gene TRBV9, with D maybe TRBD2 (5 bases). With 0 bases removed from V and 1 base from J, the gap between germline ends came to 5 bases. CDR1 and CDR2 from the germline V gene are SGDLS and YYNGEE. CDR3 length: 14 amino acids. CDR3: CASSVGGAKNIQYF. CDR3 nucleotide sequence: TGTGCCAGCAGCGTAGGAGGGGCCAAAAACATTCAGTACTTC.

The chain recombines TRBV9 with TRBJ1-2, with 7 bases aligning to TRBD1. CDR3 length equals 18 residues. Germline loops: CDR1 SGDLS, CDR2 YYNGEE. V lost 2 bases, J lost 5 bases, and 18 bases stayed unmatched. The CDR3 coding sequence is TGTGCCAGCAGCGTTCTTCTCTCGACAGGGTCGAGGCAATATGGCTACACCTTC. Its translation is CASSVLLSTGSRQYGYTF. Complete variable domain (other parts from reference TRBV9 and TRBJ1-2): DSGVTQTPKHLITATGQRVTLRCSPRSGDLSVYWYQQSLDQGLQFLIQYYNGEERAKGNILERFSAQQFPDLHSELNLSSLELGDSALYFCASSVLLSTGSRQYGYTFGSGTRLTVV.

This chain joins TRBV7-2 and TRBJ1-4; no reliable D call. Germline CDR1 reads SGHTA; CDR2 reads FQGNSA. V was cut by 2 bases and J by 4 bases, with 11 bases left in between. CDR3 size: 15 residues. In DNA form, the CDR3 reads TGTGCCAGCAGCTTAAGGAACAGTAATAATGAAAAACTGTTTTTT. Translated, it gives CASSLRNSNNEKLFF.

CDR3 sequence: CASSFGADQETQYF. For the CDR3, the DNA is TGTGCCAGCAGCTTCGGTGCGGACCAAGAGACCCAGTACTTC. This chain links TRBV7-9 with TRBJ2-5; no clear D. Germline CDR1 is SEHNR and CDR2 is FQNEAQ (reference sequence). The germline V and J ends were trimmed by 3 bases and 0 bases, with 8 bases remaining between them. The CDR3 is 14 amino acids.

V gene TRBV15 combines with J gene TRBJ2-1; 10 nucleotides align to TRBD2. Germline V gene lookup returns CDR1 LNHNV and CDR2 YYDKDF (reference sequence). The CDR3 sequence is 15 residues long. Unmatched junction bases numbered 3, after V lost 3 bases and J lost 4 bases. For the CDR3, the DNA is TGTGCCACCAGCAGTGGACTAGCGGTATACAATGAGCAGTTCTTC. It yields the protein CATSSGLAVYNEQFF.

CDR3 residues: CASSPRDRLNTGELFF. DNA of the CDR3: TGTGCCAGCAGCCCCCGGGACAGACTGAACACCGGGGAGCTGTTTTTT. The rearrangement links TRBV7-9 to TRBJ2-2, with TRBD1 identical over 7 bases. Germline V gene data show CDR1 as SEHNR and CDR2 as FQNEAQ (reference sequence). CDR3 length: 16 residues. Losses at the gene ends were 5 bases for V and 1 base for J; bases not matched to a gene: 7.

This chain uses TRBV27 with TRBJ2-7; 12 bases agree with TRBD2. V was pared by 5 bases and J by 3 bases, with 8 bases of the junction left unmatched. The germline CDR1 and CDR2 sequences are MNHEY and SMNVEV (reference sequence). The CDR3 length is 16 residues. The DNA of the CDR3 is TGTGCCAGCAGTGAAGGGACTAGCGGGTGGTTCTACGAGCAGTACTTC. It yields the protein CASSEGTSGWFYEQYF.

The V call is TRBV5-8, the J call TRBJ2-7; the D gene is possibly TRBD1 (5 bases). The CDR3 extends over 13 amino acids. Germline V gene data show CDR1 as SGHTS and CDR2 as YDEGEE. Trimming pared 1 base from V and 7 bases from J, leaving 12 bases between. CDR3 nucleotides: TGTGCCAGCAGCTTGCAACAGGCCGGGGAGCAGTACTTC. Protein sequence: CASSLQQAGEQYF.

The rearrangement uses TRBV18 and TRBJ1-6; TRBD1 aligns across 10 bases. The V and J ends lost 0 bases and 9 bases, in that order; junction bases with no gene match: 2. The CDR3 is made up of 15 amino acids. Looked up from germline, CDR1 is KGHSH and CDR2 is LQKENI. The CDR3: CASSPPGDRGSPLHF. The CDR3 DNA follows: TGTGCCAGCTCACCACCAGGGGACAGGGGTTCACCCCTCCACTTT.

The rearrangement joins TRBV6-4 to TRBJ1-1; weak D call: TRBD1 (5 bases). Trimming pared 2 bases from V and 1 base from J, leaving 5 bases between. Germline values: CDR1 MRHNA, CDR2 SNTAGT. This CDR3 comprises 13 residues. The CDR3 coding sequence is TGTGCCAGCAGTGACGACAGGAACACTGAAGCTTTCTTT. This gives the protein CASSDDRNTEAFF.

The rearrangement joins TRBV20-1 to TRBJ2-7; tentative D call: TRBD2 (5 bases). CDR1 and CDR2 (germline): DFQATT, SNEGSKA (reference sequence). CDR3 length: 11 residues. V lost 3 bases to trimming and J lost 5 bases, with 8 bases between them. The CDR3 sequence: CSARLAHEQYF. CDR3 coding DNA: TGCAGTGCTAGGCTAGCCCACGAGCAGTACTTC.

The chain links TRBV4-3 to TRBJ2-2; 7 bases align to TRBD1. The CDR3 has 19 amino acids. The V and J ends lost 4 bases and 0 bases, in that order; junction bases with no gene match: 14. Germline V gene data show CDR1 as LGHNA and CDR2 as YSLEER. Here the CDR3 DNA reads TGCGCCAGCAGCCCCGTCTTTTACAGGGGCGTGTCGAACACCGGGGAGCTGTTTTTT. It codes for CASSPVFYRGVSNTGELFF.

This rearrangement joins TRBV10-2 to TRBJ1-5; possibly TRBD1 for D (6 bases). Trimming stripped 6 bases from V and 4 bases from J, with 13 bases between. Germline-derived CDR1 and CDR2 are WSHSY and SAAADI. CDR3 length: 14 residues. CDR3 in amino acids: CASRGHLGNQPQHF. CDR3 nucleotides: TGCGCCAGCAGGGGACACCTTGGGAATCAGCCCCAGCATTTT.

This chain uses TRBV5-1 with TRBJ1-3; possibly TRBD1 for D (6 bases). Deletions cut 1 base from V and 4 bases from J, with 15 bases between. The CDR3 sequence is 16 residues long. CDR1 is SGHRS, CDR2 YFSETQ, per germline. CDR3 sequence reads: CASSLTTRGPGNTIYF. CDR3 sequence (DNA): TGCGCCAGCAGCTTGACAACCAGGGGACCCGGAAACACCATATATTTT.

The rearrangement joins TRBV7-9 to TRBJ2-2, with 11 bases fitting TRBD2. V shed 6 bases, J shed 7 bases, and the junction held 7 bases outside the gene matches. Germline V gene data show CDR1 as SEHNR and CDR2 as FQNEAQ (reference sequence). The CDR3 extends over 15 amino acids. The CDR3 sequence: CASRLSGGALGELFF. CDR3 nucleotides: TGTGCCAGCAGACTTAGCGGGGGGGCCCTCGGGGAGCTGTTTTTT.

The chain employs TRBV11-2 and TRBJ1-5; D is undetermined. Germline V lookup: CDR1 SGHAT, CDR2 FQNNGV. Trimming stripped 5 bases from V and 7 bases from J, with 12 bases between. The CDR3 runs to 13 residues. CDR3 bases: TGTGCCAGCAGCCCCTCGGACTCCCAGCCCCAGCATTTT. Its protein product is CASSPSDSQPQHF.

V usage is TRBV6-6 and J usage is TRBJ2-7; D perhaps matches TRBD2 (6 bases). The CDR3 totals 13 residues. Germline V gene data show CDR1 as MNHNY and CDR2 as SVGAGI (reference sequence). The V and J ends lost 11 bases and 2 bases respectively, with 16 bases between them. This CDR3 reads CAAGRELAYEQYF. The CDR3 DNA sequence: TGTGCCGCGGGCCGGGAGCTTGCCTACGAGCAGTACTTC.

The chain has TRBV28 and TRBJ1-2; 7 positions match TRBD1. Germline loops: CDR1 MDHEN, CDR2 SYDVKM. The CDR3 runs 13 residues. V lost 6 bases, J lost 4 bases, and 5 bases stayed unmatched. The CDR3 DNA is TGTGCCAGCAGCCCGGGACAGAGCTATGGCTACACCTTC. It yields the protein CASSPGQSYGYTF.

This chain joins TRBV19 and TRBJ2-3, with 14 positions matching TRBD2. The trim removed 3 bases at V and 4 bases at J, leaving 0 bases unmatched. This CDR3 has 15 amino acids. Looked up from germline, CDR1 is LNHDA and CDR2 is SQIVND (reference sequence). The CDR3 reads CASSMTSGGADTQYF. CDR3 DNA sequence: TGTGCCAGTAGTATGACTAGCGGGGGGGCAGATACGCAGTATTTT. The complete variable domain, with remaining parts taken from reference TRBV19 and TRBJ2-3, reads DGGITQSPKYLFRKEGQNVTLSCEQNLNHDAMYWYRQDPGQGLRLIYYSQIVNDFQKGDIAEGYSVSREKKESFPLTVTSAQKNPTAFYLCASSMTSGGADTQYFGPGTRLTVL.

V gene TRBV4-1 combines with J gene TRBJ2-4; D gene uncertain. CDR3 length equals 15 residues. Trimming removed 0 bases at V and 5 bases at J, with 11 bases between. From germline, CDR1 is MGHRA and CDR2 YSYEKL. CDR3 amino acids: CASSQDQVFQNIQYF. CDR3 bases: TGCGCCAGCAGCCAAGATCAGGTCTTCCAAAACATTCAGTACTTC.

V and J are TRBV2 and TRBJ2-1, with 8 bases aligning to TRBD2. CDR1 and CDR2 (germline): SNHLY, FYNNEI. CDR3 length: 15 residues. The J segment lost 4 bases and the V segment lost 2 bases, leaving 4 bases of the junction unmatched. The CDR3 nucleotides read TGTGCCAGCAGTGAATCTGGCGGGGGGTACAATGAGCAGTTCTTC. It is translated as CASSESGGGYNEQFF. Variable domain in full (rest from reference TRBV2 and TRBJ2-1): EPEVTQTPSHQVTQMGQEVILRCVPISNHLYFYWYRQILGQKVEFLVSFYNNEISEKSEIFDDQFSVERPDGSNFTLKIRSTKLEDSAMYFCASSESGGGYNEQFFGPGTRLTVL.

The chain carries TRBV7-2 and TRBJ1-2, with 11 bases aligning to TRBD1. V lost 6 bases to trimming and J lost 3 bases; unmatched junction nucleotides: 9. The germline gives CDR1 SGHTA, CDR2 FQGNSA. The CDR3 consists of 16 residues. The CDR3 loop is CASRRGGTGGDYGYTF. CDR3 nucleotides: TGTGCCAGCAGGCGAGGGGGGACAGGGGGTGACTATGGCTACACCTTC.

V and J are TRBV27 and TRBJ2-3; 7 nucleotides agree with TRBD2. CDR3 length equals 17 residues. The V and J ends lost 2 bases and 2 bases, in that order; junction bases with no gene match: 10. Germline assignment: CDR1 MNHEY and CDR2 SMNVEV (reference sequence). CDR3 coding DNA: TGTGCCAGCAGTTTAACGCCCAGCGGGGTGGCCACAGATACGCAGTATTTT. Translated, it gives CASSLTPSGVATDTQYF.

V usage is TRBV7-8 and J usage is TRBJ2-1; 11 bases align to TRBD2. The CDR3 runs 20 residues. CDR1 is SGHVS and CDR2 is FQNEAQ in the germline V gene. V lost 4 bases to trimming and J lost 9 bases; unmatched junction nucleotides: 23. The CDR3 nucleotides read TGTGCCAGCAGCTCACCCTTCGGTAGCGGGGGGGGCCATTTCTCGGGTGAGCAGTTCTTC. This codes for CASSSPFGSGGGHFSGEQFF.

V is TRBV27 and J is TRBJ2-7; perhaps TRBD2 as D (5 bases). CDR1 MNHEY and CDR2 SMNVEV come from the germline V gene (reference sequence). V dropped 2 bases and J dropped 2 bases, with 13 bases sitting between them. The CDR3 loop spans 15 amino acids. CDR3 sequence: CASSLLRTLPYEQYF. Here the CDR3 DNA reads TGTGCCAGCAGTTTACTAAGGACTCTCCCCTACGAGCAGTACTTC.

This chain links TRBV13 with TRBJ1-3, with 7 bases that match TRBD1. Germline V gives CDR1 PRHDT, CDR2 FYEKMQ (reference sequence). Trimming at V came to 1 base and at J to 6 bases, leaving 18 bases not matched to a gene. The CDR3 spans 19 residues. CDR3: CASSLEPPRTGQPPNTIYF. The CDR3 region has the DNA TGTGCCAGCAGCTTAGAACCCCCCCGGACAGGACAACCCCCAAACACCATATATTTT.

The CDR3 reads CASSPHSYEQYF. In DNA form, the CDR3 reads TGTGCCAGCAGCCCACATTCCTACGAGCAGTACTTC. The chain couples TRBV11-3 to TRBJ2-7; unclear D gene. Between the trimmed V and J ends, which lost 5 bases and 1 base, there was a span of 6 bases. Germline-derived CDR1 and CDR2 are SGHNT and YENEEA. This CDR3 spans 12 amino acids.

CDR3 residues: CASSLPSGGPGLQYNEQFF. DNA for the CDR3: TGTGCCAGCAGCTTACCTAGCGGGGGCCCCGGTCTGCAATACAATGAGCAGTTCTTC. The V call is TRBV7-2, the J call TRBJ2-1; 10 bases line up with TRBD2. The CDR3 is 19 residues long. Germline CDR1 reads SGHTA; CDR2 reads FQGNSA. Losses at the gene ends were 2 bases for V and 4 bases for J; bases not matched to a gene: 14.

The chain is built from TRBV5-4 and TRBJ1-4; the D is unclear. Trimming shortened V by 2 bases and J by 7 bases, and 12 bases separated the two germline ends. Per the germline V gene, CDR1 is SGHNT and CDR2 is YYREEE (reference sequence). The CDR3 is made up of 14 amino acids. The CDR3 spells CASSFHAKAEKLFF. The CDR3 nucleotides read TGTGCCAGCAGCTTTCACGCCAAAGCTGAAAAACTGTTTTTT.